The subject of this entry is one TCR beta chain. The data belong to a study of blood T cell repertoires in COVID-19. Study in general: The study drew acute and convalescent COVID-19 samples from the United States, Italy and Spain.

Enrollment of patients from Seattle took place during active infection, with longitudinal follow-up. Authors' analysis steps: Amplification of reference gene primers was used by the study to estimate nucleated cell counts. The data were produced by immunoSEQ multiplex PCR, yet TCRdb's version contains in-frame clones alone and is incomplete. V, J and clone size are taken as reported in that table, and D and trimming were inferred from the DNA itself. The table lists 300,000 to 350,000 clones, about 90% of them singletons. This clonotype was obtained from a woman in her 70s with COVID-19, enrolled during active disease. Sequenced sample: peripheral blood.

CDR3 in amino acids: CASSNSGVGDTQYF. CDR3 nucleotides: TGCGCCAGCAGTAATAGCGGGGTGGGAGATACGCAGTATTTT. The chain is built from TRBV10-1 and TRBJ2-3, with 8 positions matching TRBD2. The V gene end was trimmed by 5 bases and the J gene end by 5 bases; junction bases not matched to a gene: 6. Germline-derived CDR1 and CDR2 are WNHNN and SYGVQD (reference sequence). There are 14 residues in the CDR3.